Presented here are 12 T cell receptor beta chains from one specimen sequenced in a study of blood T cell repertoires in COVID-19. The method was immunoSEQ multiplex PCR; TCRdb's version includes in-frame clones alone and lacks a portion of them. Of approximately 69,000 clones listed, about 80% are singletons. The source material was peripheral blood. The receptors come from a woman older than 75 with acute or convalescent COVID-19.

V usage is TRBV5-1 and J usage is TRBJ2-1; 12 bases are a match to TRBD2. This CDR3 has 19 residues. Germline-derived CDR1 and CDR2 are SGHRS and YFSETQ. J was trimmed by 0 bases and V by 2 bases; bases with no gene match: 9. The CDR3 DNA reads as TGCGCCAGCAGCTTTCCGACTAGCGGGAGTCGGGGCTCCTACAATGAGCAGTTCTTC. This codes for CASSFPTSGSRGSYNEQFF.

V gene TRBV19 combines with J gene TRBJ2-7, with D possibly TRBD1 on 6 matching bases. V was pared by 4 bases and J by 0 bases, with 10 bases between. The CDR3 has 14 residues. Germline V gene data show CDR1 as LNHDA and CDR2 as SQIVND (reference sequence). The CDR3 coding sequence is TGTGCCAGTAGTAGGAGAGGGGGCTCCTACGAGCAGTACTTC. Amino acid sequence: CASSRRGGSYEQYF.

This clone was observed a handful of times. The V call is TRBV11-2, the J call TRBJ1-2; perhaps TRBD1 as D (6 bases). The CDR3 spans 14 residues. Germline assignment: CDR1 SGHAT and CDR2 FQNNGV. Trimming cost V 5 bases and J 4 bases, with 14 bases left between them. The CDR3 loop is CASSATGDIYGYTF. CDR3 coding DNA: TGTGCCAGCAGCGCTACTGGGGACATCTATGGCTACACCTTC.

The chain links TRBV11-2 to TRBJ1-1, with 8 bases matching TRBD1. The CDR3 is 12 residues long. Losses at the gene ends were 4 bases for V and 9 bases for J; bases not matched to a gene: 4. Germline assignment: CDR1 SGHAT and CDR2 FQNNGV. CDR3: CASSSTGGKAFF. In DNA form, the CDR3 reads TGTGCCAGCAGCTCAACAGGGGGAAAAGCTTTCTTT.

This clone appeared a single time. This chain joins TRBV27 and TRBJ1-1; D perhaps matches TRBD1 (5 bases). CDR3 length: 12 amino acids. Germline CDR1 and CDR2: MNHEY and SMNVEV (reference sequence). Trimming cost V 6 bases and J 4 bases, with 9 bases left between them. This chain's CDR3 is CASRRGGTEAFF. The CDR3, as DNA: TGTGCCAGCAGGCGGGGGGGCACTGAAGCTTTCTTT.

This chain uses TRBV15 with TRBJ1-5; TRBD1 matches at 9 bases. Germline values: CDR1 LNHNV, CDR2 YYDKDF (reference sequence). The CDR3 covers 16 residues. Trimming removed 5 bases from V and 6 bases from J; junction bases left unmatched: 11. The CDR3 here is CATSPPWTGVGQPQHF. For the CDR3, the DNA is TGTGCCACCAGCCCACCCTGGACAGGGGTTGGTCAGCCCCAGCATTTT.

The CDR3 loop reads CASSPTRSGIYEQYF. The CDR3 DNA follows: TGTGCCAGTAGCCCCACTAGGAGTGGGATCTACGAGCAGTACTTC. The chain carries TRBV19 and TRBJ2-7, with TRBD2 as a possible D gene (5 bases). CDR3 length: 15 residues. Trimming stripped 6 bases from V and 3 bases from J, with 18 bases between. Per the germline V gene, CDR1 is LNHDA and CDR2 is SQIVND (reference sequence).

The V gene is TRBV7-9, the J gene TRBJ2-7; D gene uncertain. Germline lookup yields CDR1 SEHNR and CDR2 FQNEAQ (reference sequence). CDR3 size: 12 residues. V shed 5 bases and J shed 2 bases, with 7 bases lying between them. Here the CDR3 reads CASSQTAYEQYF. The CDR3 region has the DNA TGTGCCAGCAGCCAAACAGCCTACGAGCAGTACTTC.

This clone was observed many times. This chain connects TRBV5-6 to TRBJ2-4; tentative D call: TRBD2 (5 bases). The V gene's germline CDR1 is SGHDT and CDR2 YYEEEE. The CDR3 extends over 15 amino acids. The V end lost 1 base, the J end lost 0 bases, and 8 bases lay between the germline ends. CDR3 bases: TGTGCCAGCAGCTTGCTCCGGGGAGCCAAAAACATTCAGTACTTC. Encoded protein: CASSLLRGAKNIQYF.

The V gene is TRBV6-6, the J gene TRBJ2-7; D possibly corresponds to TRBD2 (5 bases). This CDR3 is built from 14 residues. From germline, CDR1 is MNHNY and CDR2 SVGAGI (reference sequence). The V and J ends lost 8 bases and 7 bases respectively, with 21 bases between them. The CDR3 is CASHVRARDGEQYF. Written as DNA, the CDR3 is TGTGCCAGCCATGTCCGGGCGAGGGATGGGGAGCAGTACTTC.

The CDR3 protein is CASRQDTSNTGELFF. CDR3 DNA sequence: TGTGCCAGCAGACAGGACACCTCGAACACCGGGGAGCTGTTTTTT. This chain joins TRBV6-5 and TRBJ2-2, with D possibly being TRBD1 (5 bases). This CDR3 region has 15 residues. Between the trimmed V and J ends, which lost 6 bases and 0 bases, there was a span of 11 bases. Germline V CDR1 and CDR2: MNHEY, SVGAGI.

The rearrangement uses TRBV23-1 and TRBJ1-5; 8 bases agree with TRBD1. TRBV23-1 is an open reading frame whose function is uncertain. Trimming removed 0 bases from V and 10 bases from J; junction bases left unmatched: 14. The CDR3 loop spans 17 amino acids. CDR3: CASSQSGRGRVWVPQHF. CDR3 nucleotide sequence: TGCGCCAGCAGTCAATCGGGCAGGGGGCGGGTGTGGGTTCCCCAGCATTTT.